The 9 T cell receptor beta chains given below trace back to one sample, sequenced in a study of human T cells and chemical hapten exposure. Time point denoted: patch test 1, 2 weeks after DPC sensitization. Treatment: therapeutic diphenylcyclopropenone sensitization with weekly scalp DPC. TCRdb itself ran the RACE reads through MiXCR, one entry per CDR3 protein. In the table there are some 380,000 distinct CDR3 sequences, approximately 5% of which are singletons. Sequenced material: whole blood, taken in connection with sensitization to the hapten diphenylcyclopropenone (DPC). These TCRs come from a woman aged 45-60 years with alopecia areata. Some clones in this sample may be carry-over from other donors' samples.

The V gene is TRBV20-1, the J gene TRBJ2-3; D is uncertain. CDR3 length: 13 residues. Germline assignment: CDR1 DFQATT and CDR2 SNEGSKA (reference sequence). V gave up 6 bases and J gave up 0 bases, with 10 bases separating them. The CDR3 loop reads CSAKTPSTDTQYF. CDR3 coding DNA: TGCAGTGCCAAGACCCCCAGCACAGATACGCAGTATTTT.

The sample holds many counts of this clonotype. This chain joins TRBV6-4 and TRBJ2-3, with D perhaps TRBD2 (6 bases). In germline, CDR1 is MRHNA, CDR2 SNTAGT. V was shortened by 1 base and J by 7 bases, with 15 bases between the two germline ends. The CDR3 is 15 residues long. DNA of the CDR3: TGTGCCAGCAGTGACTTCAGCGGAGGGGCCTATACGCAGTATTTT. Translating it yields CASSDFSGGAYTQYF.

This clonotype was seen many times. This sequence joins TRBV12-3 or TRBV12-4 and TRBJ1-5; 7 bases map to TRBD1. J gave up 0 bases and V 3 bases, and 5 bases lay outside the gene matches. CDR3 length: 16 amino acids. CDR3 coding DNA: TGTGCCAGCAGTTTGAGGTCAGGGGGTAGCAATCAGCCCCAGCATTTT. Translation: CASSLRSGGSNQPQHF.

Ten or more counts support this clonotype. CDR3 in DNA: TGTGCCAGCAGTCTCAGCCGGACAGGGGGCGATAACTATGGCTACACCTTC. Translation gives CASSLSRTGGDNYGYTF. The gene calls are TRBV28 and TRBJ1-2, with 11 positions matching TRBD1. There are 17 residues in the CDR3. The V segment lost 5 bases and the J segment 1 base; nucleotides outside the gene matches: 9. Per germline, CDR1 MDHEN and CDR2 SYDVKM.

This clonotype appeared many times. The CDR3 reads CATSAGRTYQETQYF. For the CDR3, the DNA is TGTGCCACCTCAGCTGGACGGACGTACCAAGAGACCCAGTACTTC. The chain recombines TRBV6-5 with TRBJ2-5; no clear D gene. Germline V gene data show CDR1 as MNHEY and CDR2 as SVGAGI. This CDR3 is built from 15 residues. V lost 10 bases and J 0 bases, leaving 18 bases between the germline ends.

The CDR3 sequence: CSAHLRNRADYGYTF. The CDR3 coding sequence is TGCAGTGCCCACCTTCGTAACAGGGCGGACTATGGCTACACCTTC. The V gene is TRBV20-1, the J gene TRBJ1-2; TRBD1 is a possible D gene (6 bases). Per the germline V gene, CDR1 is DFQATT and CDR2 is SNEGSKA (reference sequence). The CDR3 contains 15 residues. Trimming left V 6 bases short and J 3 bases short, with 20 bases between.

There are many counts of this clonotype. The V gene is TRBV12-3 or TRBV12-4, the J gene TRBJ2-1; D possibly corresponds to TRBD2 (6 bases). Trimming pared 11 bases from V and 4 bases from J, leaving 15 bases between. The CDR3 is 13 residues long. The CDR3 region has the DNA TGTGCCGGAGGGGACTCATTTTACAATGAGCAGTTCTTC. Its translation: CAGGDSFYNEQFF.

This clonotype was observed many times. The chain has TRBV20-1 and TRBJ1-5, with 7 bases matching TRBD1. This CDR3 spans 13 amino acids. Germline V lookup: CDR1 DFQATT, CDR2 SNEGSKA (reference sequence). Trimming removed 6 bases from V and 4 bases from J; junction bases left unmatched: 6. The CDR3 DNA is TGCAGTGCCCAAACAGGGGCGAATCAGCCCCAGCATTTT. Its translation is CSAQTGANQPQHF.

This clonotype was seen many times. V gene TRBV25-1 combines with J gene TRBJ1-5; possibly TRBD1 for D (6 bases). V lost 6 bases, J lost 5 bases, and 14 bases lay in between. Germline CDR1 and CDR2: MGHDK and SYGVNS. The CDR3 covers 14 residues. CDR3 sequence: CASRQTGSHQPQHF. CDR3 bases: TGTGCCAGCAGGCAAACAGGGAGCCATCAGCCCCAGCATTTT.